The source of this TCR beta chain is a study of neoadjuvant anti-PD-1 for oral cavity cancer. TCRdb's copy holds only in-frame clones and misses some; the assay was immunoSEQ multiplex PCR. The profile shows tens of thousands of clones, roughly three quarters of them singletons. The sequencing here drew on PBMCs, taken before nivolumab (anti-PD-1) treatment. The sequence derives from a person aged 40 to 85 with oral cavity squamous cell carcinoma.

CDR3 sequence reads: CATSRGGTSGYEQYF. In nucleotides, the CDR3 is TGTGCCACCAGCAGAGGAGGGACTAGCGGCTACGAGCAGTACTTC. The genes are TRBV15 and TRBJ2-7, with 11 bases identical to TRBD2. Germline CDR1 reads LNHNV; CDR2 reads YYDKDF (reference sequence). After removal of 1 base from V and 3 bases from J, the junction contained 2 bases not matched to a gene. CDR3 length: 15 residues. Full variable domain (rest looked up from reference TRBV15 and TRBJ2-7): DAMVIQNPRYQVTQFGKPVTLSCSQTLNHNVMYWYQQKSSQAPKLLFHYYDKDFNNEADTPDNFQSRRPNTSFCFLDIRSPGLGDTAMYLCATSRGGTSGYEQYFGPGTRLTVT.